The text below deals with one TCR beta chain. This record comes from a study of blood T cell repertoires in COVID-19. On the study more broadly: Donors in the United States, Italy and Spain gave samples during acute or convalescent COVID-19.

Germline CDR1 and CDR2: MDHEN and SYDVKM. V lost 2 bases, J lost 0 bases, and 8 bases lay in between. CDR3 size: 15 residues. Original handling: From reference gene primer amplification, estimates of nucleated cell counts were derived. TCRdb's copy holds only in-frame clones and misses some; the assay was immunoSEQ multiplex PCR. The V and J calls and the clone size are those of that table, but D and trimming were determined from the DNA. The data contain 200,000 to 250,000 clones, 82% of them seen just once; the ten biggest clones take up 3.6%. The receptor comes from a woman of 80 years or more with acute or convalescent COVID-19. The gene calls are TRBV28 and TRBJ1-3; D is uncertain. Sequenced: peripheral blood. This CDR3 reads CASSLSQNSGNTIYF. The CDR3 bases are TGTGCCAGCAGTTTAAGTCAGAACTCTGGAAACACCATATATTTT.